The rows below give T cell receptor beta chains drawn from one sample of a study of blood T cell repertoires in COVID-19. This table comes from immunoSEQ multiplex PCR, and its TCRdb copy is limited to in-frame clones, with some not included. The sample records 70,000 to 95,000 clones, around 96% being singletons. The sample taken for sequencing was peripheral blood. The receptor source for this set is a human donor with active COVID-19. The donor label of this sample is uncertain. Both conserved end residues are part of each CDR3. The D gene is left open where the match is weak. Clone size appears in some rows only: once, few, many, or a class for an expanded clone.

d_call | clone_size | j_call | v_call | cdr3_nt | cdr3_aa
- | - | TRBJ1-2 | TRBV18 | TGTGCCAGCTCACCTGAGCATCGGAGCTATGGCTACACCTTC | CASSPEHRSYGYTF
- | - | TRBJ1-5 | TRBV7-9 | TGTGCCAGCAGCCCACCAAGCGGCCAGCCCCAGCATTTT | CASSPPSGQPQHF
- | - | TRBJ1-1 | TRBV11-3 | TGTGCCAGCAGCGCCCTGGGGCTGAACACTGAAGCTTTCTTT | CASSALGLNTEAFF
- | - | TRBJ1-4 | TRBV15 | TGTGCCACCAGCAGAGAGGTGGGGAGTCTAAATGAAAAACTGTTTTTT | CATSREVGSLNEKLFF
TRBD1 | - | TRBJ1-5 | TRBV5-1 | TGCGCCAGCAGCTCAGGACAGGGTACTCAGCCCCAGCATTTT | CASSSGQGTQPQHF
TRBD1 | - | TRBJ1-2 | TRBV29-1 | TGCAGCGCGGCAAGGACGGGACAGGGTACTCGTGGCTACACCTTC | CSAARTGQGTRGYTF
- | - | TRBJ2-7 | TRBV10-2 | TGCGCCAGCAGTGAGACTATGCTTTACGAGCAGTACTTC | CASSETMLYEQYF
TRBD1 | - | TRBJ2-7 | TRBV4-1 | TGCGCCAGCAGCCAAGATCGAGACAGGGGTCAGTACTTC | CASSQDRDRGQYF
- | - | TRBJ1-5 | TRBV7-8 | TGTGCCAGCAGCTCCGTTGACAGGCGGTTTCAGCCCCAGCATTTT | CASSSVDRRFQPQHF
- | once | TRBJ1-5 | TRBV19 | TGTGCCAGTAGCCAGAAAGATAGCAATCAGCCCCAGCATTTT | CASSQKDSNQPQHF
- | - | TRBJ1-5 | TRBV10-2 | TGCGCCAGCAGTGAGAGGAGGGGTGTTAGATATTTT | CASSERRGVRYF
TRBD1 | - | TRBJ1-6 | TRBV18 | TGTGCCAGCTCAGCCCGGGACAGTCCGGTACCCCTCCACTTT | CASSARDSPVPLHF
TRBD1 | - | TRBJ2-2 | TRBV5-1 | TGCGCCAGCACCAAAACCGGGACAGGTTACACCGGGGAGCTGTTTTTT | CASTKTGTGYTGELFF
- | - | TRBJ2-7 | TRBV7-2 | TGTGCCAGCAGCTTAACCCGCCAGACCTACGAGCAGTACTTC | CASSLTRQTYEQYF
- | - | TRBJ1-4 | TRBV6-5 | TGTGCCAGCAACGACCTCTCAGGGGAAAAACTGTTTTTT | CASNDLSGEKLFF
- | - | TRBJ2-5 | TRBV9 | TGTGCCAGCAGCGTAGTTCCAGGGCAAGAGACCCAGTACTTC | CASSVVPGQETQYF
- | - | TRBJ1-5 | TRBV7-2 | TGTGCCAGCAGCCACGAAGGGGCCTATAGCAATCAGCCCCAGCATTTT | CASSHEGAYSNQPQHF
TRBD1 | - | TRBJ2-7 | TRBV5-3 | TGTGCCAGAAGCCATTCAACCCGGGACAGGGCCTACGAGCAGTACTTC | CARSHSTRDRAYEQYF
TRBD1 | - | TRBJ2-2 | TRBV19 | TGTGCCAGTAGTATGGGTGACAGGGCTTACACCGGGGAGCTGTTTTTT | CASSMGDRAYTGELFF
TRBD2 | - | TRBJ2-2 | TRBV10-3 | TGTGCCATCAGTGATCACGGACTAGCGGGGGAGTACACCGGGGAGCTGTTTTTT | CAISDHGLAGEYTGELFF
TRBD2 | - | TRBJ2-3 | TRBV24-1 | TGTGCCACCAGTGATTCCTATAGCGGGAGGGCCTGGGATACGCAGTATTTT | CATSDSYSGRAWDTQYF
TRBD1 | - | TRBJ1-1 | TRBV11-2 | TGTGCCAGCAGCTTAGGACAGGGCGCAATCTATAGGACTGAAGCTTTCTTT | CASSLGQGAIYRTEAFF
- | - | TRBJ2-2 | TRBV18 | TGTGCCAGCTCACCACGGGGACAGAACACCGGGGAGCTGTTTTTT | CASSPRGQNTGELFF
- | - | TRBJ1-1 | TRBV9 | TGTGCCAGCAGCGTAAGACGGGTGGGGAACACTGAAGCTTTCTTT | CASSVRRVGNTEAFF
- | - | TRBJ2-1 | TRBV6-5 | TGTGCCAGCAGTTTCCGAGAGGGGGGGAGCAATGAGCAGTTCTTC | CASSFREGGSNEQFF
TRBD2 | - | TRBJ2-7 | TRBV7-9 | TGTGCCAGCAGCTTGCAGCGGGAGGGCTACGAGCAGTACTTC | CASSLQREGYEQYF
- | - | TRBJ1-1 | TRBV7-8 | TGTGCCAGCAGTGAGGGGGTAATCACTGAAGCTTTCTTT | CASSEGVITEAFF
TRBD1 | - | TRBJ2-3 | TRBV6-4 | TGTGCCAGCAGTGAGGGACAGGGCTCAGATACGCAGTATTTT | CASSEGQGSDTQYF
TRBD1 | - | TRBJ1-5 | TRBV10-2 | TGCGCCTCCCGGACAGGGCTTGTCAGCAATCAGCCCCAGCATTTT | CASRTGLVSNQPQHF
- | - | TRBJ2-3 | TRBV9 | TGTGCCAGCAGCGTAGATGAAGGGGTCCGGCTCGCGCAGTATTTT | CASSVDEGVRLAQYF
- | - | TRBJ2-1 | TRBV18 | TGTGCCAGCTCACCAGTCGACTATCAGCAGTTCTTC | CASSPVDYQQFF
- | once | TRBJ1-2 | TRBV18 | TGTGCCAGCTCACCATCGCCAGGGGCCTTAGGCTACACCTTC | CASSPSPGALGYTF
- | - | TRBJ1-1 | TRBV19 | TGTGCCAGTAGTAGCCGGCGGCGACTGAACACTGAAGCTTTCTTT | CASSSRRRLNTEAFF
TRBD1 | - | TRBJ2-1 | TRBV2 | TGTGCCAGCAGTGAAGGGGGGATAGGGGGCAGTGAGCAGTTCTTC | CASSEGGIGGSEQFF
- | - | TRBJ1-2 | TRBV28 | TGTGCCAGCAGTTTCAGTTCCTATGGCTACACCTTC | CASSFSSYGYTF
TRBD2 | - | TRBJ2-1 | TRBV27 | TGTGCCAGCCGACTAGCGGGAGGTATACGGTACAATGAGCAGTTCTTC | CASRLAGGIRYNEQFF
- | - | TRBJ1-1 | TRBV10-3 | TGTGCCATCAGTGAGTTCCGCCGGGCAGGGGCGAACACTGAAGCTTTCTTT | CAISEFRRAGANTEAFF
- | - | TRBJ1-1 | TRBV5-8 | TGTGCCAGCAGCTTGGGACAAACGGGGAAAGCTTTCTTT | CASSLGQTGKAFF
- | - | TRBJ2-3 | TRBV5-6 | TGTGCCAGCAGCCCAGGGGCAGATACGCAGTATTTT | CASSPGADTQYF
TRBD2 | - | TRBJ2-1 | TRBV11-2 | TGTGCCAGCAGCAGTGGGACTAGCGGGGGAAATGAGCAGTTCTTC | CASSSGTSGGNEQFF
- | - | TRBJ1-3 | TRBV7-9 | TGTGCCAGCAGCTTAGCGGGTCAGAGAGGGCCTGGAAACACCATATATTTT | CASSLAGQRGPGNTIYF
TRBD2 | - | TRBJ2-3 | TRBV4-1 | TGCGCCAGCAGCCTCGGACTAGCGGGACCCACAGATACGCAGTATTTT | CASSLGLAGPTDTQYF
TRBD1 | - | TRBJ1-3 | TRBV3-1/TRBV3-2 | TGTGCCAGCAGCCGCGCACAGGGGACTGGAAACACCATATATTTT | CASSRAQGTGNTIYF
- | - | TRBJ2-1 | TRBV10-2 | TGCGCCAGCAGCCAACGCCGGGGAGTTGAGCAGTTCTTC | CASSQRRGVEQFF
TRBD2 | - | TRBJ2-7 | TRBV19 | TGTGCCAGTAGTACCGGACTAGCGGGAGCCTACGAGCAGTACTTC | CASSTGLAGAYEQYF
- | - | TRBJ1-1 | TRBV9 | TGTGCCAGCAGCGTAGGTGACAGGAACACTGAAGCTTTCTTT | CASSVGDRNTEAFF
- | - | TRBJ1-2 | TRBV5-6 | TGTGCCAGCAGCTTGGCGGCAGGCCGTGGCTACACCTTC | CASSLAAGRGYTF